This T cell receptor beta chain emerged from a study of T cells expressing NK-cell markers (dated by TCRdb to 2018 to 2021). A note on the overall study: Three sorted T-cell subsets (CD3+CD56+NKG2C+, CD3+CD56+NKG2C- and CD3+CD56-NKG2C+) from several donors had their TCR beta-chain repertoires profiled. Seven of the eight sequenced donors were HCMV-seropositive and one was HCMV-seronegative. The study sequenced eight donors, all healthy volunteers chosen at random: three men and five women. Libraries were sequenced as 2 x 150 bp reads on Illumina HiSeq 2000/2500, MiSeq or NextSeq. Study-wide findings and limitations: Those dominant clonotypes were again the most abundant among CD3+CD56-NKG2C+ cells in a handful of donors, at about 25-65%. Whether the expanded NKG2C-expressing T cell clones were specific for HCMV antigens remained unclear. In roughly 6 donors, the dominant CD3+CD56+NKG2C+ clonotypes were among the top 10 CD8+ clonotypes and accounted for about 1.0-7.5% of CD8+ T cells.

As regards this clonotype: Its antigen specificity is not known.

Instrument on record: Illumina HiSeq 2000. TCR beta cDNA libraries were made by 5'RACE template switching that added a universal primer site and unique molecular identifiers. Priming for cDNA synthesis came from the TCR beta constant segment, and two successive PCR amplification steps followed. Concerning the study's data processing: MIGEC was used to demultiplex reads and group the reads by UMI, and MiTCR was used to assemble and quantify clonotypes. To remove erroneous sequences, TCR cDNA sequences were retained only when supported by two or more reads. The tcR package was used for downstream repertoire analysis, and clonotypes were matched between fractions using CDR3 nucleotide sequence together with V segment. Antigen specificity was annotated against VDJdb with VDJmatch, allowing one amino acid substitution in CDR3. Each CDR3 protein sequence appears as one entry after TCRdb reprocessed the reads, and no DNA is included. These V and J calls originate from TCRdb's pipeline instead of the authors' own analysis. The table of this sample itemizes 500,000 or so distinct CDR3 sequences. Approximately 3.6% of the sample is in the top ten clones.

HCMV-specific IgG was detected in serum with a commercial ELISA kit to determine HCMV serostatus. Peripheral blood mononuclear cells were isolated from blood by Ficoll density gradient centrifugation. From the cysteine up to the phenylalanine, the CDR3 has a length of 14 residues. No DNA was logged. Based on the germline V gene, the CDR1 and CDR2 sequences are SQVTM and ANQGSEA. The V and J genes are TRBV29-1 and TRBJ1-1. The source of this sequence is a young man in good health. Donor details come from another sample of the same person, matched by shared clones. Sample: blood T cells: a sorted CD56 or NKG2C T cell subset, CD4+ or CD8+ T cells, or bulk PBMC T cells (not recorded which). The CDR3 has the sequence CSVAAGGMNTEAFF.